A selection of T cell receptor beta chains follows, all from one sample in a study of post-analysis software for immune sequencing data. Each CDR3 protein is one row after TCRdb ran MiXCR on the PCR reads. Among almost 700,000 distinct CDR3 sequences listed, approximately 60% were seen once. Material for sequencing was blood. These TCRs come from a girl aged 2 to 9 with multiple sclerosis. CDR3s include the opening cysteine and the closing phenylalanine or tryptophan. D genes are given only for firm matches. Some rows have no size entry. The others give once, few or many, or a class for an expanded clone.

J	V	size	D	CDR3	DNA
TRBJ1-2	TRBV11-2	NA	TRBD1	CASSAVRGRGYTF	TGTGCCAGCAGCGCCGTTAGGGGGCGAGGCTACACCTTC
TRBJ2-3	TRBV24-1	NA	NA	CATSDLNADTQYF	TGTGCCACCAGTGATTTGAACGCAGATACGCAGTATTTT
TRBJ2-5	TRBV29-1	few	NA	CSARDTLRGTQYF	TGCAGCGCACGAGACACACTGCGAGGGACCCAGTACTTC
TRBJ2-4	TRBV7-4	NA	NA	CASSEDRQLAKNIQYF	TGTGCCAGCAGCGAGGACAGACAACTAGCCAAAAACATTCAGTACTTC
TRBJ2-5	TRBV5-1	few	TRBD1	CASSFGTGLKTQYF	TGCGCCAGCAGCTTCGGGACAGGGTTAAAGACCCAGTACTTC
TRBJ1-3	TRBV5-1	NA	NA	CASRERGAGNTIYF	TGCGCCAGCAGGGAGAGAGGGGCTGGAAACACCATATATTTT
TRBJ2-7	TRBV4-3	NA	NA	CASKIGTRSSYEQYF	TGCGCCAGTAAAATCGGGACACGGAGCTCCTACGAGCAGTACTTC
TRBJ1-2	TRBV5-5	NA	TRBD1	CASSLGTGFGNYGYTF	TGTGCCAGCAGCCTCGGGACAGGGTTCGGTAACTATGGCTACACCTTC
TRBJ2-1	TRBV5-1	NA	TRBD2	CAISSPGLADNEQFF	TGCGCCATCAGCTCCCCCGGACTAGCGGACAATGAGCAGTTCTTC
TRBJ2-7	TRBV20-1	NA	NA	CSASEGHHEQYF	TGCAGTGCTAGCGAAGGGCACCACGAGCAGTACTTC
TRBJ1-6	TRBV4-2	NA	NA	CASSSEGPLHF	TGTGCCAGCAGTAGTGAGGGACCCCTCCACTTT
TRBJ1-2	TRBV5-1	NA	NA	CASSLQGRNGYTF	TGCGCCAGCAGCCTACAGGGACGGAATGGCTACACCTTC
TRBJ1-2	TRBV7-8	few	NA	CASSLEGVGYGYTF	TGTGCCAGCAGCTTAGAAGGGGTCGGCTATGGCTACACCTTC
TRBJ2-1	TRBV7-9	NA	TRBD2	CASSFSGRAWEQFF	TGTGCCAGCAGCTTCAGCGGGAGGGCCTGGGAGCAGTTCTTC
TRBJ2-7	TRBV20-1	NA	TRBD2	CSARYLAGPRGGSYNEQYF	TGCAGTGCTAGGTATCTAGCGGGACCCCGGGGTGGGTCCTACAATGAGCAGTACTTC
TRBJ2-3	TRBV4-1	NA	NA	CASSPPGATDTQYF	TGCGCCAGCAGCCCCCCAGGGGCCACAGATACGCAGTATTTT
TRBJ2-1	TRBV20-1	NA	NA	CSARDGGSDEQFF	TGCAGTGCTAGAGATGGGGGGTCGGATGAGCAGTTCTTC
TRBJ1-1	TRBV10-3	NA	NA	CAISDHRGFVTEAFF	TGTGCCATCAGTGACCATAGAGGGTTCGTCACTGAAGCTTTCTTT
TRBJ2-7	TRBV7-9	NA	TRBD1	CASSDRGIYEQYF	TGTGCCAGCAGCGACAGGGGAATCTACGAGCAGTACTTC
TRBJ1-2	TRBV7-2	NA	NA	CASSSRQFYGYTF	TGTGCCAGCAGCTCCAGACAGTTCTATGGCTACACCTTC
TRBJ2-7	TRBV5-6	NA	NA	CASSSLIPESYEQYF	TGTGCCAGCAGCTCCCTGATCCCGGAGTCCTACGAGCAGTACTTC
TRBJ2-7	TRBV20-1	NA	NA	CSARAGAPSYEQYF	TGCAGTGCTAGGGCGGGGGCGCCGTCCTACGAGCAGTACTTC
TRBJ2-1	TRBV10-3	NA	TRBD2	CAISAGGSIHNEQFF	TGTGCCATCAGTGCGGGCGGGAGTATCCACAATGAGCAGTTCTTC
TRBJ2-1	TRBV7-2	NA	TRBD2	CASSLVVRASGRANEQFF	TGTGCCAGCAGCTTAGTCGTTAGGGCTAGCGGGAGGGCAAATGAGCAGTTCTTC
TRBJ2-3	TRBV5-1	few	NA	CASSFRGAHTDTQYF	TGCGCCAGCAGCTTCCGAGGGGCCCACACAGATACGCAGTATTTT
TRBJ2-1	TRBV9	NA	NA	CASSVQLEQFF	TGTGCCAGCAGCGTACAACTTGAGCAGTTCTTC
TRBJ1-2	TRBV7-9	NA	NA	CASSISPGRKYYGYTF	TGTGCCAGCAGCATAAGCCCGGGGCGCAAATACTATGGCTACACCTTC
TRBJ2-5	TRBV5-5	few	NA	CASSLRGTQYF	TGTGCCAGCAGCTTGCGGGGGACCCAGTACTTC
TRBJ2-1	TRBV20-1	once	TRBD2	CSASRRLAMNEQFF	TGCAGTGCTAGCAGGCGACTAGCGATGAATGAGCAGTTCTTC
TRBJ2-7	TRBV5-5	few	TRBD1	CASSLGVTGGGYEQYF	TGTGCCAGCAGCTTGGGGGTGACAGGGGGCGGCTACGAGCAGTACTTC
TRBJ2-7	TRBV7-9	NA	NA	CASSFGLGETSYEQYF	TGTGCCAGCAGCTTCGGGTTGGGGGAAACGTCCTACGAGCAGTACTTC
TRBJ1-1	TRBV20-1	NA	NA	CSARRRLRQPNTEAFF	TGCAGTGCTAGGCGAAGGCTCCGACAGCCGAACACTGAAGCTTTCTTT
TRBJ2-1	TRBV12-3/TRBV12-4	NA	TRBD2	CASSWGGGIYNEQFF	TGTGCCAGCAGTTGGGGCGGGGGTATCTACAATGAGCAGTTCTTC
TRBJ2-4	TRBV6-5	NA	NA	CASSFSMRTGWHIQYF	TGTGCCAGCAGTTTCTCTATGAGGACCGGTTGGCACATTCAGTACTTC
TRBJ1-5	TRBV20-1	NA	NA	CSPRRDTNQPQHF	TGCAGTCCGCGTCGGGACACCAATCAGCCCCAGCATTTT
TRBJ2-1	TRBV12-3/TRBV12-4	many	TRBD2	CASSLTSGNHNEQFF	TGTGCCAGCAGTCTGACTAGCGGGAACCACAATGAGCAGTTCTTC
TRBJ2-7	TRBV20-1	NA	NA	CSFYRDGSYEQYF	TGCAGTTTCTACCGGGACGGCTCCTACGAGCAGTACTTC
TRBJ2-1	TRBV11-2	few	NA	CASSPTPFEQFF	TGTGCCAGCAGCCCTACCCCGTTTGAGCAGTTCTTC
TRBJ2-3	TRBV20-1	few	TRBD1	CSASLSGTGTDTQYF	TGCAGTGCTAGTTTATCCGGGACAGGTACAGATACGCAGTATTTT
TRBJ1-2	TRBV6-5	NA	NA	CASSYSGRRVDYGYTF	TGTGCCAGCAGTTACTCGGGGAGGCGTGTTGACTATGGCTACACCTTC
TRBJ2-1	TRBV29-1	NA	NA	CSVDEQGFEQFF	TGCAGCGTTGATGAACAGGGTTTTGAGCAGTTCTTC
TRBJ1-1	TRBV5-1	NA	TRBD1	CASSLEGARGTEAFF	TGCGCCAGCAGCTTGGAGGGGGCTAGGGGCACTGAAGCTTTCTTT
TRBJ2-7	TRBV29-1	few	NA	CSVAGPESSYEQYF	TGCAGCGTTGCCGGGCCTGAATCATCCTACGAGCAGTACTTC